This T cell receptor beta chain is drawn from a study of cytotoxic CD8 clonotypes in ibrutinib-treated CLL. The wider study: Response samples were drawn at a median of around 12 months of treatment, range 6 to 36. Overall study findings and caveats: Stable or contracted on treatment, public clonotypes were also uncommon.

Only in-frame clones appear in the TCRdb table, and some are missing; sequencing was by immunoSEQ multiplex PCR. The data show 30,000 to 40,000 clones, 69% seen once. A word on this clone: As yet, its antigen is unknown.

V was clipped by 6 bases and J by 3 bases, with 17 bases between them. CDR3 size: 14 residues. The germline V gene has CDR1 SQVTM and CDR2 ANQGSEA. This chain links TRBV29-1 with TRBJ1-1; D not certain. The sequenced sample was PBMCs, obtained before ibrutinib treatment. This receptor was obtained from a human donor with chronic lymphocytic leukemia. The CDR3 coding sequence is TGCAGCGTGGCGATGATGTGGGCTGACACTGAAGCTTTCTTT. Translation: CSVAMMWADTEAFF.